The 16 T cell receptor beta chains given below trace back to one sample, sequenced in a study of T cell responses to AZD1222 COVID-19 vaccine. Produced via immunoSEQ multiplex PCR; TCRdb's table is partial and in-frame only. The sample consists of fewer than 90,000 clones, 87% of them appearing once. Here the sequenced sample was peripheral blood, taken on day 0 of AZD1222 vaccination. Receptors were obtained from an adult in good health.

As for this clone: Additional DNA sequences in this sample encode the identical CDR3. The rearrangement joins TRBV4-1 to TRBJ2-2; the match to TRBD2 covers 13 bases. Germline V lookup: CDR1 MGHRA, CDR2 YSYEKL. V lost 4 bases, J lost 7 bases, and 12 bases stayed unmatched. CDR3 length: 18 amino acids. The CDR3: CASSRLGLAGSLGGELFF. Here the CDR3 DNA reads TGCGCCAGCAGCCGGTTGGGACTAGCGGGGTCCCTAGGCGGGGAGCTGTTTTTT.

V gene TRBV4-3 combines with J gene TRBJ1-1; D might be TRBD1 (5 bases). The CDR3 has 14 amino acids. CDR1 is LGHNA, CDR2 YSLEER, per germline. V gave up 2 bases and J gave up 0 bases, with 7 bases separating them. The CDR3 reads CASSQSTVNTEAFF. CDR3 DNA: TGCGCCAGCAGCCAATCGACAGTGAACACTGAAGCTTTCTTT.

The chain couples TRBV5-8 to TRBJ1-1; D is perhaps TRBD1 (5 bases). This CDR3 is built from 11 residues. Germline CDR1 reads SGHTS; CDR2 reads YDEGEE. Trimming removed 6 bases from V and 7 bases from J, with 10 bases in between. In DNA, the CDR3 is TGTGCCAGCACAGGGACCCATGAAGCTTTCTTT. Protein product: CASTGTHEAFF.

The chain carries TRBV28 and TRBJ2-2; 9 bases line up with TRBD1. V dropped 3 bases and J dropped 4; count of bases not matched to a gene: 9. Germline V gene lookup returns CDR1 MDHEN and CDR2 SYDVKM. The CDR3 extends over 17 amino acids. CDR3: CASSFYKGQGTTGELFF. DNA for the CDR3: TGTGCCAGCAGTTTTTATAAGGGACAGGGCACCACCGGGGAGCTGTTTTTT.

The chain joins TRBV10-3 to TRBJ2-3, with D perhaps TRBD2 (6 bases). The CDR3 length is 18 residues. Trimming removed 0 bases at V and 3 bases at J, with 19 bases between. Germline CDR1 and CDR2: ENHRY and SYGVKD. CDR3 amino acids: CAISESSIGDLRTDTQYF. The CDR3 region has the DNA TGTGCCATCAGTGAGTCATCAATTGGGGACTTACGAACAGATACGCAGTATTTT.

The V call is TRBV7-2, the J call TRBJ2-7; weak D call: TRBD1 (5 bases). The germline V and J ends were trimmed by 4 bases and 6 bases, with 22 bases remaining between them. The CDR3 extends over 16 amino acids. Germline V lookup: CDR1 SGHTA, CDR2 FQGNSA. This CDR3 reads CASSSSRAQARSEQYF. The CDR3 DNA is TGTGCCAGCAGCTCGTCCAGGGCTCAAGCTCGCTCCGAGCAGTACTTC.

J is TRBJ1-4 and V is TRBV2; D unresolved. The V and J ends lost 11 bases and 7 bases respectively, with 17 bases between them. Germline CDR1 reads SNHLY; CDR2 reads FYNNEI. CDR3 size: 13 residues. This chain's CDR3 is CALGFEVIEKLFF. The CDR3 region has the DNA TGTGCCCTAGGGTTTGAAGTCATTGAAAAACTGTTTTTT.

The rearrangement uses TRBV7-8 and TRBJ2-1, with a tentative D call TRBD2 (7 bases). CDR1 and CDR2 (germline): SGHVS, FQNEAQ. Between the trimmed V and J ends, which lost 0 bases and 5 bases, there was a span of 14 bases. The CDR3 contains 16 residues. CDR3 sequence: CASSLAAGGRHNEQFF. CDR3 sequence (DNA): TGTGCCAGCAGCTTAGCGGCCGGGGGGCGCCACAATGAGCAGTTCTTC.

This chain connects TRBV12-5 to TRBJ2-2; TRBD2 matches 13 bases. Germline V gives CDR1 LGHNT, CDR2 FRNRAP. The V and J ends lost 6 bases and 6 bases, in that order; junction bases with no gene match: 7. This CDR3 region has 16 residues. This chain's CDR3 is CASGETSGRPAGELFF. In DNA, the CDR3 is TGTGCTAGTGGCGAGACTAGCGGGAGGCCGGCCGGGGAGCTGTTTTTT.

This clone was seen only a few times. V gene TRBV5-1 combines with J gene TRBJ1-5, with D unresolved. The CDR3 contains 13 residues. V gave up 2 bases and J gave up 5 bases, with 8 bases separating them. Germline assignment: CDR1 SGHRS and CDR2 YFSETQ. CDR3 residues: CASSFNGDQPQHF. The CDR3 DNA follows: TGCGCCAGCAGCTTTAACGGTGATCAGCCCCAGCATTTT.

The V gene is TRBV7-2, the J gene TRBJ2-7, with TRBD2 matching over 9 bases. The J segment lost 3 bases and the V segment lost 1 base, leaving 4 bases of the junction unmatched. This CDR3 is built from 15 residues. The V gene's germline CDR1 is SGHTA and CDR2 FQGNSA. The CDR3 sequence: CASSLGYSGGYEQYF. The CDR3 DNA reads as TGTGCCAGCAGCTTAGGGTATAGCGGGGGCTACGAGCAGTACTTC. Full variable domain (outside the CDR3, taken from reference TRBV7-2 and TRBJ2-7): GAGVSQSPSNKVTEKGKDVELRCDPISGHTALYWYRQSLGQGLEFLIYFQGNSAPDKSGLPSDRFSAERTGGSVSTLTIQRTQQEDSAVYLCASSLGYSGGYEQYFGPGTRLTVT.

The rearrangement joins TRBV28 to TRBJ1-2; possibly TRBD1 for D (5 bases). V was cut by 6 bases and J by 8 bases, with 19 bases left in between. Germline-derived CDR1 and CDR2 are MDHEN and SYDVKM. This CDR3 comprises 14 residues. The CDR3 bases are TGTGCCAGCAGCCCGACGAGGGGCCGAGGAGGCTACACCTTC. It is translated as CASSPTRGRGGYTF.

The genes are TRBV7-2 and TRBJ1-2; 7 nucleotides line up with TRBD1. With V trimmed by 5 bases and J by 0 bases, 6 bases remained unmatched. This CDR3 comprises 15 residues. Germline V gene data show CDR1 as SGHTA and CDR2 as FQGNSA. CDR3 region: CASSPRDRSNYGYTF. As DNA, the CDR3 is TGTGCCAGCAGCCCGCGGGACAGATCTAACTATGGCTACACCTTC. The entire variable domain, with the rest obtained from reference TRBV7-2 and TRBJ1-2, is as follows: GAGVSQSPSNKVTEKGKDVELRCDPISGHTALYWYRQSLGQGLEFLIYFQGNSAPDKSGLPSDRFSAERTGGSVSTLTIQRTQQEDSAVYLCASSPRDRSNYGYTFGSGTRLTVV.

This chain connects TRBV27 to TRBJ2-5; a weak D match, TRBD2 (5 bases). The CDR3 runs to 12 residues. V was pared by 6 bases and J by 7 bases, with 12 bases between. Per the germline V gene, CDR1 is MNHEY and CDR2 is SMNVEV (reference sequence). The CDR3 sequence is CASRPEGGTQYF. CDR3 nucleotides: TGTGCCAGCAGGCCTGAGGGCGGGACCCAGTACTTC.

The chain recombines TRBV5-6 with TRBJ1-6; no clear D gene. V lost 1 base to trimming and J lost 10 bases, with 6 bases between them. The CDR3 is made up of 12 amino acids. Per germline, CDR1 SGHDT and CDR2 YYEEEE. CDR3 coding DNA: TGTGCCAGCAGCTTGCGGCGGTCACCCCTCCACTTT. Amino acid sequence: CASSLRRSPLHF.

This rearrangement joins TRBV7-9 to TRBJ1-4; D perhaps matches TRBD1 (6 bases). From germline, CDR1 is SEHNR and CDR2 FQNEAQ (reference sequence). The length of the CDR3 is 16 residues. Trimming pared 5 bases from V and 10 bases from J, leaving 23 bases between. CDR3 bases: TGTGCCAGCAGCCCAAGGGAGCAACAGGGAGAGGGAAAACTGTTTTTT. It specifies CASSPREQQGEGKLFF.